These 7 T cell receptor beta chains were sequenced from one sample in a study of lymphopenia after photon versus proton radiotherapy. Produced via immunoSEQ multiplex PCR; TCRdb's table is partial and in-frame only. The data show approximately 80,000 clones, 80% to 90% seen once. The specimen comprised peripheral blood, sampled from a patient treated with proton-based radiotherapy. The receptors shown here come from a man between 60 and 75 years old with pancreatic cancer.

The chain joins TRBV11-1 to TRBJ2-7, with a possible D match to TRBD1 (6 bases). CDR3 length: 15 amino acids. Germline V gene sequence: CDR1 SGHAT, CDR2 FQDESV (reference sequence). The ends were cut back, 5 bases at V and 6 bases at J, with 20 bases in the middle. CDR3 protein: CASSRNPTGLVEQYF. Written as DNA, the CDR3 is TGTGCCAGCAGCCGAAATCCGACAGGTTTGGTCGAGCAGTACTTC.

This clone has only a few counts. The chain recombines TRBV13 with TRBJ2-2, with D possibly matching TRBD2 (6 bases). The CDR3 has 16 residues. Looked up from germline, CDR1 is PRHDT and CDR2 is FYEKMQ (reference sequence). The V end lost 4 bases, the J end lost 6 bases, and 18 bases lay between the germline ends. The chain's CDR3 is CASSSVSEGLAGELFF. The CDR3 DNA reads TGTGCCAGCAGCTCCGTTTCGGAGGGCCTGGCCGGGGAGCTGTTTTTT.

The CDR3 sequence is CASSLGGTLSDYGYTF. Written as DNA, the CDR3 is TGTGCCAGCAGCTTAGGGGGGACCCTAAGTGATTATGGCTACACCTTC. The chain couples TRBV7-8 to TRBJ1-2, with D maybe TRBD1 (5 bases). Germline CDR1 SGHVS, CDR2 FQNEAQ. Trimming pared 1 base from V and 5 bases from J, leaving 17 bases between. The CDR3 has 16 residues.

The V call is TRBV30, the J call TRBJ2-1; D is perhaps TRBD2 (5 bases). The CDR3 totals 16 residues. The V gene lost 2 bases and the J gene lost 2 bases, with 16 bases spanning the gap. From germline, CDR1 is GTSNPN and CDR2 SVGIG (reference sequence). CDR3 amino acids: CAWSSGGSAPYNEQFF. The CDR3 nucleotides are TGTGCCTGGAGTTCTGGCGGGTCTGCCCCCTACAATGAGCAGTTCTTC.

J is TRBJ2-3 and V is TRBV5-1, with 8 positions matching TRBD2. Looked up from germline, CDR1 is SGHRS and CDR2 is YFSETQ. V shed 7 bases and J 3 bases; nucleotides not matched to a gene: 10. The CDR3 covers 15 residues. CDR3 nucleotide sequence: TGCGCCAGCGTACGGGAGGGCATGTATACAGATACGCAGTATTTT. Translation gives CASVREGMYTDTQYF.

The chain links TRBV4-2 to TRBJ2-2; maybe TRBD1 (6 bases). The CDR3 extends over 17 amino acids. V was clipped by 0 bases and J by 8 bases, with 19 bases between them. The V gene's germline CDR1 is LGHNA and CDR2 YNFKEQ. As DNA, the CDR3 is TGTGCCAGCAGCCAAGATATAATGGGGACAAGACTTGGGGAGCTGTTTTTT. Its protein is CASSQDIMGTRLGELFF.

The V and J genes are TRBV7-9 and TRBJ2-3, with TRBD2 matching 9 bases. CDR3 length equals 18 residues. Per germline, CDR1 SEHNR and CDR2 FQNEAQ (reference sequence). V shed 5 bases and J 0 bases; nucleotides not matched to a gene: 12. The CDR3 DNA sequence: TGTGCCAGCAGCAGCATCCTAGCGGGATCCTCTAGCACAGATACGCAGTATTTT. Translating it yields CASSSILAGSSSTDTQYF.